This TCR beta chain was retrieved from a study of identical twins. Study observations and caveats: The study found weaker excess twin sharing in beta out-of-frame sequences.

In TCRdb, the 5' RACE reads were re-called with MiXCR into one record per CDR3 protein. The table includes hundreds of thousands of distinct CDR3 sequences, approximately 6% detected once. Germline CDR1 is SGHNT and CDR2 is YYREEE (reference sequence). There are 15 residues in the CDR3. Deletions cut 4 bases from V and 5 bases from J, with 15 bases between. In this sample, this clonotype turned up many times. What it binds is unknown. This sequence joins TRBV5-4 and TRBJ2-2, with D tentatively TRBD1 (6 bases). Sequencing used naive T cells sorted from blood. This TCR was sampled from a man between 18 and 29 years old in good health. The CDR3 region is CASSPTQTGTGELFF. The DNA for the CDR3 is TGTGCCAGCAGCCCAACCCAAACAGGGACCGGGGAGCTGTTTTTT. The full variable domain, rest sourced from reference TRBV5-4 and TRBJ2-2, is ETGVTQSPTHLIKTRGQQVTLRCSSQSGHNTVSWYQQALGQGPQFIFQYYREEENGRGNFPPRFSGLQFPNYSSELNVNALELDDSALYLCASSPTQTGTGELFFGEGSRLTVL.